This T cell receptor beta chain was recovered during a study of shared clonotypes between healthy human individuals. Study as a whole: Each donor's CD4 naive and CD4 memory cells filled three plates apiece, CD8 naive two, and CD8 memory one. Study results and limitations: Among non-shared clonotypes, generation probabilities were lower than among those shared by all four donors.

Positively selected for CCR7, the CD45RO-negative cells used as naive CD8 cells excluded terminally differentiated effector memory CD45RA+ cells. Donors, without exception, were Caucasian adults residing in Nashville, Tennessee. Deep-level running was used for the assay. The table came from immunoSEQ multiplex PCR; TCRdb's copy has only in-frame clones and leaves some out. The table has some 580,000 clones, roughly 98% seen once; the top ten hold 0.3%. Concerning this clone itself: What it recognizes is unknown.

The receptor was isolated from a man aged 30 to 45 in good health. The sequencing sample was made of naive CD8+ T cells sorted from blood.

In nucleotides, the CDR3 is TGTGCCAGCAGTGAAATGGCGGGAAGTCACGTTGGCAATGAGCAGTTCTTC. This gives the protein CASSEMAGSHVGNEQFF. V is TRBV6-1 and J is TRBJ2-1; tentative D call: TRBD2 (6 bases). This CDR3 contains 17 residues. Trimming stripped 2 bases from V and 6 bases from J, with 20 bases between. The germline V gene has CDR1 MNHNS and CDR2 SASEGT.